This T cell receptor (beta chain) was captured by sequencing in a study of cytomegalovirus exposure and HLA in healthy donors. Findings and limits, study-wide: Later on, an analysis found that several of the most significant clusters appeared to be linked to common viral pathogens, which included parvovirus B19.

In the PCR, 60 Vbeta and 13 Jbeta primers were used. Assay: immunoSEQ multiplex PCR; the TCRdb copy retains only in-frame clones and omits some. The sample yields 70,000 or so clones, approximately 78% seen once. This CDR3 region has 15 residues. CDR1 and CDR2 from the germline V gene are SGHTA and FQGNSA. V was pared by 2 bases and J by 0 bases, with 3 bases of the junction left unmatched. Regarding this clone: What it recognizes is unknown.

The chain combines TRBV7-2 with TRBJ2-7; 8 nucleotides line up with TRBD2. The sample consisted of PBMCs. The clonotype was recovered from a man younger than 35 in good health and CMV-seronegative. CDR3 loop: CASSLRSGSSYEQYF. CDR3 bases: TGTGCCAGCAGCTTAAGGAGCGGGAGCTCCTACGAGCAGTACTTC.